The 13 T cell receptor beta chains below all came from one sample that was sequenced in a study of CD8+ T cells in alopecia areata. RNA, once extracted, was reverse transcribed into cDNA for use as the sequencing template. The data were produced by immunoSEQ multiplex PCR, yet TCRdb's version contains in-frame clones alone and is incomplete. The sample lists around 120,000 clones, around 64% occurring once. Sequenced: CD4+ T cells sorted from blood. Receptors originate from a human donor in good health.

The CDR3 region is CASSPRDSPRQETQYF. The DNA of the CDR3 is TGTGCCAGCAGCCCCAGGGACAGCCCACGCCAAGAGACCCAGTACTTC. The chain is built from TRBV9 and TRBJ2-5; 7 nucleotides line up with TRBD1. The CDR3 has 16 amino acids. Germline CDR1 is SGDLS and CDR2 is YYNGEE. V dropped 4 bases and J dropped 1; count of bases not matched to a gene: 10. Combining the CDR3 with reference TRBV9 and TRBJ2-5 gives the whole variable domain DSGVTQTPKHLITATGQRVTLRCSPRSGDLSVYWYQQSLDQGLQFLIQYYNGEERAKGNILERFSAQQFPDLHSELNLSSLELGDSALYFCASSPRDSPRQETQYFGPGTRLLVL.

V is TRBV4-1 and J is TRBJ1-2, with 8 nucleotides matching TRBD1. This CDR3 contains 15 residues. The germline gives CDR1 MGHRA, CDR2 YSYEKL. V lost 2 bases and J lost 7; bases outside the gene matches: 9. The CDR3 DNA sequence: TGCGCCAGCAGCCAATCCGGGACACAGGGGGGTGGCTACACCTTC. Its protein is CASSQSGTQGGGYTF.

The CDR3 protein is CASSYSGRDYNSPLHF. DNA for the CDR3: TGTGCCAGCAGTTACTCGGGCAGGGACTATAATTCACCCCTCCACTTT. The chain uses TRBV6-5 and TRBJ1-6, with a possible D match to TRBD1 (5 bases). CDR1 and CDR2 (germline): MNHEY, SVGAGI. V gave up 0 bases and J gave up 3 bases, with 9 bases separating them. The CDR3 extends over 16 amino acids.

This rearrangement joins TRBV7-2 to TRBJ1-5; D is uncertain. The CDR3 length is 12 residues. Germline CDR1 SGHTA, CDR2 FQGNSA. Trimming left V 8 bases short and J 7 bases short, with 12 bases between. The chain's CDR3 is CASGRLGQPQHF. DNA for the CDR3: TGTGCCAGCGGTCGCTTGGGGCAGCCCCAGCATTTT.

The chain has TRBV10-2 and TRBJ2-3; D gene unclear. Germline V gene sequence: CDR1 WSHSY, CDR2 SAAADI. This CDR3 contains 15 residues. Between the trimmed V and J ends, which lost 4 bases and 1 base, there was a span of 12 bases. In DNA form, the CDR3 reads TGCGCCAGCAGTGTTAGCCTACTCGGCACAGATACGCAGTATTTT. Translation gives CASSVSLLGTDTQYF.

This clone was seen more than once but under ten times. The chain combines TRBV7-9 with TRBJ1-1, with D unresolved. The CDR3 runs to 11 residues. V shed 8 bases and J shed 0 bases, with 4 bases lying between them. Germline V lookup: CDR1 SEHNR, CDR2 FQNEAQ (reference sequence). The CDR3 spells CASGVNTEAFF. CDR3 coding DNA: TGTGCCAGCGGGGTGAACACTGAAGCTTTCTTT.

This chain uses TRBV29-1 with TRBJ2-5; D may be TRBD1 or TRBD2 (7 bases each). The germline V gene has CDR1 SQVTM and CDR2 ANQGSEA. This CDR3 contains 13 residues. The V and J ends lost 4 bases and 5 bases respectively, with 14 bases between them. For the CDR3, the DNA is TGCAGCGTTGCAGGGGGGGGCCGGGAGACCCAGTACTTC. Protein: CSVAGGGRETQYF.

There are a few counts of this clone. J is TRBJ2-2 and V is TRBV6-5, with a weak D call TRBD2 (6 bases). The germline V gene encodes CDR1 MNHEY and CDR2 SVGAGI. With 2 bases removed from V and 4 bases from J, the gap between germline ends came to 14 bases. The CDR3 covers 16 residues. The CDR3 region has the DNA TGTGCCAGCAGTTACGCCGGGGGAGCGATCACCGGGGAGCTGTTTTTT. It translates to CASSYAGGAITGELFF.

The chain employs TRBV2 and TRBJ1-2; D perhaps matches TRBD1 (5 bases). The V end lost 2 bases, the J end lost 8 bases, and 12 bases lay between the germline ends. The CDR3 has 13 residues. From germline, CDR1 is SNHLY and CDR2 FYNNEI. In DNA form, the CDR3 reads TGTGCCAGCAGTGAACTCGGGACGGAAGGCTACACCTTC. Its translation: CASSELGTEGYTF.

The chain carries TRBV6-5 and TRBJ2-1; D not resolved. V dropped 3 bases and J dropped 0 bases, with 9 bases sitting between them. The CDR3 contains 15 residues. Germline V gene lookup returns CDR1 MNHEY and CDR2 SVGAGI. The CDR3 spells CASSYVETSYNEQFF. In DNA, the CDR3 is TGTGCCAGCAGTTATGTGGAAACCTCCTACAATGAGCAGTTCTTC.

This rearrangement joins TRBV29-1 to TRBJ2-7; D is perhaps TRBD1 (6 bases). The V end was cut by 5 bases, the J end by 6 bases, with 17 bases between. The CDR3 totals 13 residues. CDR1 is SQVTM and CDR2 is ANQGSEA in the germline V gene. The CDR3 bases are TGCAGCGTTACGACTGACAGAGGGGGCGAGCAGTACTTC. Amino acid sequence: CSVTTDRGGEQYF.

This rearrangement joins TRBV2 to TRBJ2-2, with D perhaps TRBD1 (5 bases). CDR3 length equals 14 residues. Germline loops: CDR1 SNHLY, CDR2 FYNNEI. Trimming left V 4 bases short and J 0 bases short, with 6 bases between. Written as DNA, the CDR3 is TGTGCCAGCAGTGGGACAACGAACACCGGGGAGCTGTTTTTT. This codes for CASSGTTNTGELFF.

The rearrangement uses TRBV29-1 and TRBJ1-1; weak D call: TRBD1 (6 bases). CDR3 length: 12 amino acids. The V gene lost 7 bases and the J gene lost 5 bases, with 14 bases spanning the gap. The V gene's germline CDR1 is SQVTM and CDR2 ANQGSEA. Written as DNA, the CDR3 is TGCAGCGCAGGGGCCGTAGGAACTGAAGCTTTCTTT. It codes for CSAGAVGTEAFF.